The sequence of this T cell receptor (beta chain) was determined in a study of blood T cell repertoires in COVID-19. Study-wide context: COVID-19 samples, acute and convalescent, were from the United States, Italy and Spain.

Germline values: CDR1 SGHRS, CDR2 YFSETQ. With 4 bases removed from V and 4 bases from J, the gap between germline ends came to 20 bases. The CDR3 is made up of 16 amino acids. Here immunoSEQ multiplex PCR was the method, and the copy in TCRdb shows in-frame clones only, minus some. The sample has 55,000 to 70,000 clones, about four fifths seen once. This receptor was taken from a woman aged 55-70 years with acute or convalescent COVID-19. This sequence joins TRBV5-1 and TRBJ1-2; D gene uncertain. Sequencing was done on a sample of peripheral blood. The CDR3 DNA reads as TGCGCCAGCAGCGGAGGAATTGGGCGTGACTCCTATGGCTACACCTTC. This codes for CASSGGIGRDSYGYTF.